Presented here are 2 T cell receptor beta chains from one specimen sequenced in a study of T cell repertoires in cytomegalovirus infection (dated by TCRdb to the late 2010s). Antigens for these TCRs are unknown. Sequenced using an Illumina HiSeq 1500. TCRdb reanalyzed the raw reads on its own, using fastp at Q25 for trimming and MiXCR for clone calling, and kept in-frame beta chains. Each entry merges the rows of one CDR3 protein and shows their most common DNA and genes. The sample table contains more than 90,000 distinct CDR3 sequences; only one count was recorded for about 9.4% of them. The ten largest clones capture approximately 31% of the sample. Input material: PBMCs, sequenced either directly or after in vitro stimulation (not recorded which). These receptors all stem from a human donor in good health (CMV status not recorded). Some clones in this sample may be carry-over from other donors' samples.

A few counts support this clonotype. CDR3 loop: CASSRTDEQFF. CDR3 nucleotide sequence: TGTGCCAGTAGTCGTACCGATGAGCAGTTCTTC. V gene TRBV19 combines with J gene TRBJ2-1, with D uncertain. This CDR3 is built from 11 residues. The germline gives CDR1 LNHDA, CDR2 SQIVND (reference sequence). V lost 5 bases to trimming and J lost 8 bases, with 7 bases between them.

This clonotype was counted at least ten times. The rearrangement joins TRBV28 to TRBJ2-1; 8 nucleotides match TRBD2. Looked up from germline, CDR1 is MDHEN and CDR2 is SYDVKM. V was clipped by 8 bases and J by 4 bases; unmatched bases: 7. CDR3 size: 14 residues. As DNA, the CDR3 is TGTGCCAGCGGTGAGCGGGAGCGGTACAATGAGCAGTTCTTC. Translated, it gives CASGERERYNEQFF.